This record looks at one T cell receptor beta chain sequence and its context. This clone was observed a handful of times. Its antigen remains unidentified. No base quality information exists; no much larger clone differs at one position. The CDR3 measures 16 amino acids from cysteine to phenylalanine. Only the CDR3 portion is preserved as DNA: 48 bases, with reading frame beginning at the first base. Another Seattle source contributed samples from volunteer blood donors who had recovered from COVID-19. Whole blood was collected in K2EDTA tubes by collaborating institutions according to the institutions' own protocols. Collaborator samples were shipped for TCRbeta analysis as frozen whole blood, isolated PBMCs, or DNA extracted from either sample type. The immunoSEQ Assay, a bias-controlled multiplex PCR, was used to amplify TCRbeta CDR3 regions from genomic DNA. Per the source publication's procedure: Nucleated cell counts per sample were estimated from amplification of reference gene primers within the assay. To quantify the absolute abundance of each unique TCRbeta CDR3 rearrangement, sequence reads were collapsed and filtered. Productive Simpson clonality was computed per sample as the square root of Simpson's diversity index over productive rearrangements. TCRdb provides this immuneACCESS table in a form limited to in-frame rearrangements. Some clones are lacking; in checked studies, under half of them reflect an unresolved V gene, and why the rest are absent is not known. V and J calls and clone size are as listed in that table; D and trimming were resolved from the DNA. The sample table holds 280,000 or so clones, of which approximately 83% were seen once. The top ten constitute less than 2.5% of the sample.

The source of the sample is a study of blood T cell repertoires in COVID-19 (dated by TCRdb to 2020 to 2021). With regard to the full study: Collaborator samples came from the United States, Italy and Spain and covered acute and convalescent phases of COVID-19. The material from the prospective study consisted of cDNA or gDNA derived from T cells, B-cell-depleted T cells, or PBMCs. Subjects who had been exposed to COVID-19, were actively infected with it, or had recovered from it provided the deeply sampled blood TCRbeta repertoires that made up the dataset. A freely available public database, intended as a resource for researchers studying the immune response to SARS-CoV-2, is where the repertoires were released. The samples were drawn from two sources: the first 160 participants of the ongoing ImmuneRACE study, and over 950 subjects contributed by 6 global collaborators. Nearly every sample came with metadata listing a de-identified subject ID, COVID-19 status, age in years and sex. Where HLA class I and class II types were available, the types were taken from metadata supplied by the sample provider, not from assay-based typing. Results the study describes overall, beyond this receptor: The amount of clinical and demographic metadata varied by source and participant and was provided uncurated.

The chain is encoded by TRBV21-1 joined to TRBJ1-5. TRBV21-1 is tagged as a pseudogene. This clonotype originated in a woman in her thirties who had recovered from COVID-19. Material for sequencing was peripheral blood. The base sequence is TGTGCCAGCAGCCCCCCGTTTTGCGGCGGCAATCAGCCCCAGCATTTT. Translated, it gives CASSPPFCGGNQPQHF.